This T cell receptor (beta chain) comes out of a study of OX40 agonist ivuxolimab in advanced cancers. In the study overall: Every 2 weeks, patients received ivuxolimab intravenously, dosed at 0.01 to 10 mg/kg. Study findings and constraints: Relative to CD4+, CD8+ T cells held more expanded clones on average.

CDR1 is LGHNA, CDR2 YNFKEQ, per germline. V gave up 1 base and J gave up 10 bases, with 9 bases separating them. This CDR3 region has 12 residues. Produced via immunoSEQ multiplex PCR; TCRdb's table is partial and in-frame only. The sample holds 55,000 to 90,000 clones; about 90% are singletons and the top ten take about 0.9%. As concerns this clone: Antigen specificity is unknown.

This chain links TRBV4-2 with TRBJ2-3; no definite D call. The sample was CD4+ or CD8+ T cells sorted from blood, taken in a trial of the OX40 agonist ivuxolimab. The clonotype was recovered from an adult with an advanced solid tumor such as melanoma, head and neck, liver or kidney cancer. CDR3 loop: CASSQVAEPQYF. The CDR3 DNA reads as TGTGCCAGCAGCCAAGTTGCAGAACCGCAGTATTTT.